This TCR beta chain was identified in a study of siplizumab effects on memory and regulatory T cells (dated by TCRdb to the late 2010s). General notes on the study: The study examined how the anti-CD2 antibody siplizumab affects alloreactive T-cell subsets in allogeneic mixed lymphocyte reactions built from human PBMCs. Study-wide conclusions, independent of this receptor: The suppressive function of proliferating Tregs from siplizumab cultures was not functionally confirmed. Siplizumab significantly lowered the cumulative frequency of alloreactive sequences that could be traced to unstimulated CD4+ memory T cells. Among mappable alloreactive CD4+ clones, an average Treg-derived fraction of roughly 70% was observed with siplizumab, compared with roughly 28% in control reactions. Because sequences below about 10^-5 frequency were poorly captured, only a minor fraction of alloreactive clones could be mapped to unstimulated subsets. About 80-96% of proliferating CD4+ or CD8+ clones could not be given a naive or memory phenotype. Greater diversity appeared to be present in unstimulated naive T cells than in memory T cells, and a substantial contribution to the alloresponse seemed to be made by naive cells.

Libraries were made using the immunoSEQ multiplex PCR assay. Each sample had roughly 100,000 TCR templates assayed by the deep sequencing platform. Genomic DNA extracted from sorted T cells was used for TCRbeta CDR3 sequencing. As for the original processing: The R programming language was used for clonal analysis of TCRbeta CDR3 data. Alloreactive CD4+ and CD8+ clones were identified by comparing unstimulated samples to CFSE-low samples taken after the reaction. By matching sequences to the repertoires of sorted unstimulated Treg and non-Treg cells, each alloreactive CD4+ clone was assigned a regulatory or non-regulatory origin. The clones in this table, taken by TCRdb from immuneACCESS, are in-frame only. Not every clone is retained; where verified, under half of the shortfall comes from an unresolved V gene, and the cause of the rest is unknown. Clonal size and the V and J genes are those of that table, whereas D and trimming came from the DNA. The sample table holds some 120,000 clones, of which 94% were seen once. The ten largest clones represent under 2% of the sample.

There are 16 amino acids in the CDR3, from cysteine to phenylalanine inclusive. Just the 48-base CDR3 DNA is kept, in frame starting at base 1. The germline V gene sets CDR1 to MDHEN and CDR2 to SYDVKM. The germline V and J ends show losses of 1 base and 3 bases respectively, and no gene match explains 4 bases of the junction. Sorted unstimulated T cells and proliferating T cells recovered from mixed lymphocyte reactions were subjected to TCRbeta CDR3 sequencing. Fresh whole blood from ten HLA-typed healthy donors served as the source for isolating PBMCs. To map where alloreactive clones came from, unstimulated CD4+ non-regulatory T cells were FACS-sorted. Regarding this clone: The antigen it recognizes is unknown. No much larger clone is present one base from it, and per-base qualities are unavailable.

Rearrangement joined TRBV28 to TRBJ2-2; the central 8 bases match TRBD2. Sequences were obtained from non-Treg CD4+ T cells sorted from blood. What the cell subset or site label conveys for this sample: FACS-sorted unstimulated CD4+ non-regulatory T cells. The sequence was collected from a human donor in good health. Here is the DNA: TGTGCCAGCAGTTTATTTATTAGCGGGGACACCGGGGAGCTGTTTTTT. Protein translation: CASSLFISGDTGELFF.